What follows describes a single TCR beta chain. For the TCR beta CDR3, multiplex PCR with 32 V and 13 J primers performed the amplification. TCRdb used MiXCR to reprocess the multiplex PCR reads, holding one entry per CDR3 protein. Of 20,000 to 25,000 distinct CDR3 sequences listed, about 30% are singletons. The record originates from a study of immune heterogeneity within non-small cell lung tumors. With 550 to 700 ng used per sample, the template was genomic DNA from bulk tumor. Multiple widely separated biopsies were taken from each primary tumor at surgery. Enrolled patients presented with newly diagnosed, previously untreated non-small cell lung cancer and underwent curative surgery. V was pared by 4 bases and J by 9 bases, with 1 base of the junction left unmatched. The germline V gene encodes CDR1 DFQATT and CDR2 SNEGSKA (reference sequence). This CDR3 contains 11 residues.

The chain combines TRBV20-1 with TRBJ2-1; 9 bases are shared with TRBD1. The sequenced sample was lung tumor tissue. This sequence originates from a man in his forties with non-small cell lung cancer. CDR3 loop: CSANRGLEQFF. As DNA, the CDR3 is TGCAGTGCTAACAGGGGGCTTGAGCAGTTCTTC.